This T cell receptor (beta chain) appears in the sequencing data of a study of identical twins. Whole-study findings and limits: Without tracking the same donors, conclusions rested on cross-sectional statistical analysis.

Losses at the gene ends were 0 bases for V and 4 bases for J; bases not matched to a gene: 11. CDR3 length: 18 residues. Germline loops: CDR1 SGHDN, CDR2 FVKESK. This clonotype was seen many times. Its cognate antigen is unknown. In TCRdb, the 5' RACE reads were re-called with MiXCR into one record per CDR3 protein. The data contain approximately 220,000 distinct CDR3 sequences, around 7.6% of them singletons. This sample also appeared in a second study, on yellow fever vaccine responses in identical twins.

This clonotype originated in a woman in her late teens or twenties in good health. The J gene is TRBJ2-1, the V gene TRBV14; 8 nucleotides line up with TRBD2. The sequencing input was CD8+ T cells sorted from blood. CDR3 DNA sequence: TGTGCCAGCAGCCAAGAATTGTCGGCACTAGCGGCATACAATGAGCAGTTCTTC. The encoded protein is CASSQELSALAAYNEQFF. Full variable domain (remainder filled in from reference TRBV14 and TRBJ2-1): EAGVTQFPSHSVIEKGQTVTLRCDPISGHDNLYWYRRVMGKEIKFLLHFVKESKQDESGMPNNRFLAERTGGTYSTLKVQPAELEDSGVYFCASSQELSALAAYNEQFFGPGTRLTVL.